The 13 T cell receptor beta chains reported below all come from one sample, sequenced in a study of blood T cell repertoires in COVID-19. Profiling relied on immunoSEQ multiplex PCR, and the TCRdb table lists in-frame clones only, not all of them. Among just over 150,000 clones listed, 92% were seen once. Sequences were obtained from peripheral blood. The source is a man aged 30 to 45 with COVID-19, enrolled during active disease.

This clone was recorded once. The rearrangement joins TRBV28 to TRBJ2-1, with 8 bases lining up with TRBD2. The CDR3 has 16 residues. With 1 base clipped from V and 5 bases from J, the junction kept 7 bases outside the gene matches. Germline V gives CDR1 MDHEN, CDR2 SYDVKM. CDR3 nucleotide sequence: TGTGCCAGCAGTTTATTTACGGGAGGGCCGGACAATGAGCAGTTCTTC. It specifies CASSLFTGGPDNEQFF.

CDR3 region: CAISEGNTQPQHF. DNA for the CDR3: TGTGCCATCAGTGAGGGTAACACTCAGCCCCAGCATTTT. V and J are TRBV10-3 and TRBJ1-5; D not certain. The CDR3 contains 13 residues. Germline-derived CDR1 and CDR2 are ENHRY and SYGVKD. Trimming took 2 bases from V and 6 from J, leaving 8 bases between them.

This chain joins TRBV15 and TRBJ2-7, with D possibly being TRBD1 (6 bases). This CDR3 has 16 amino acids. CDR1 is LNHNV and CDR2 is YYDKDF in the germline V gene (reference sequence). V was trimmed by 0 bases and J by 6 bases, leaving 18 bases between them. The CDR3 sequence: CATSRDMGRQGPEQYF. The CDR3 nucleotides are TGTGCCACCAGCAGAGATATGGGCAGGCAGGGGCCCGAGCAGTACTTC.

The CDR3 loop reads CATSDLQGQAKTSGAATDTQYF. The CDR3 nucleotides read TGTGCCACCAGTGATTTGCAGGGCCAGGCGAAAACTAGCGGGGCAGCAACAGATACGCAGTATTTT. The V call is TRBV24-1, the J call TRBJ2-3; 10 bases match TRBD2. The germline CDR1 and CDR2 sequences are KGHDR and SFDVKD. V shed 0 bases, J shed 3 bases, and the junction held 20 bases outside the gene matches. The CDR3 consists of 22 residues.

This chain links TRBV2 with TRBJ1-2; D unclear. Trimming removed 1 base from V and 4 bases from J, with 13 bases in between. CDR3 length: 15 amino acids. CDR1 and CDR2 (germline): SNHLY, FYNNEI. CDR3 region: CASSEGDGVFYGYTF. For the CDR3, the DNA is TGTGCCAGCAGTGAAGGAGACGGAGTTTTCTATGGCTACACCTTC.

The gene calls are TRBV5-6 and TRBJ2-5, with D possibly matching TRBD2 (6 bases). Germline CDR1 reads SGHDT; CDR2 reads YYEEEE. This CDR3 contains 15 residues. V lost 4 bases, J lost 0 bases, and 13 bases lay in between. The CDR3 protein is CASSGQGTYQETQYF. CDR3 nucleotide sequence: TGTGCCAGCAGCGGACAAGGGACTTACCAAGAGACCCAGTACTTC.

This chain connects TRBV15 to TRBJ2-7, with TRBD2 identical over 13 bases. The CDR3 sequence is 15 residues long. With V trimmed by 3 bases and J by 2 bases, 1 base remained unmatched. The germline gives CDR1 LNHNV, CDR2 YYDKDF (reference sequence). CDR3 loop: CATSRGTSGTYEQYF. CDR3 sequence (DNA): TGTGCCACCAGCAGGGGGACTAGCGGGACCTACGAGCAGTACTTC.

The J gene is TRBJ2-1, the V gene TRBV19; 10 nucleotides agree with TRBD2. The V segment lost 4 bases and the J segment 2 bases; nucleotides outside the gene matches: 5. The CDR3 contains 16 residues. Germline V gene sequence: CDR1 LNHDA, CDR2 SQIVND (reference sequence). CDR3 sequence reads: CASSTSGGFPYNEQFF. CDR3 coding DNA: TGTGCCAGTAGTACTAGCGGGGGTTTCCCCTACAATGAGCAGTTCTTC.

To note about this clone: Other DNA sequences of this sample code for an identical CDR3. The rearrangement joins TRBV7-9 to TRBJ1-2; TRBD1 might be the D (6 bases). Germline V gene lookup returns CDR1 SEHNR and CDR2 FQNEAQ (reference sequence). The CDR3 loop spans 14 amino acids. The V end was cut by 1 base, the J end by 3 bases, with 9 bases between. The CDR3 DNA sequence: TGTGCCAGCAGCTTAGTAGGGGGTGACTATGGCTACACCTTC. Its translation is CASSLVGGDYGYTF.

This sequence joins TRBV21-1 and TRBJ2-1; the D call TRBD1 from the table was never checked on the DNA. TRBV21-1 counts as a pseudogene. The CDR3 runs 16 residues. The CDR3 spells CASSTTRQGASNEQFF. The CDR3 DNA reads TGTGCCAGCAGCACAACTCGACAGGGGGCTTCGAATGAGCAGTTCTTC.

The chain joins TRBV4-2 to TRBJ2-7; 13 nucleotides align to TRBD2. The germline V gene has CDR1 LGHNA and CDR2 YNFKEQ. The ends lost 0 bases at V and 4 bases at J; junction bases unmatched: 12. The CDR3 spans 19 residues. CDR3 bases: TGTGCCAGCAGCCAAGATTTGGAACTAGCGGGGGGGCCGGTTTACGAGCAGTACTTC. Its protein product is CASSQDLELAGGPVYEQYF.

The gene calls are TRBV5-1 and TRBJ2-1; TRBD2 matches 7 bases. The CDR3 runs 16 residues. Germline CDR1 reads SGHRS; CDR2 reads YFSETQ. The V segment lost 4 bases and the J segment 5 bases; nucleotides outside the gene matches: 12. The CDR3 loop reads CASSPQVGGENNEQFF. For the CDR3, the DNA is TGCGCCAGCAGCCCCCAGGTGGGAGGGGAAAACAATGAGCAGTTCTTC. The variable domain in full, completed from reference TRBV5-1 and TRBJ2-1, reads KAGVTQTPRYLIKTRGQQVTLSCSPISGHRSVSWYQQTPGQGLQFLFEYFSETQRNKGNFPGRFSGRQFSNSRSEMNVSTLELGDSALYLCASSPQVGGENNEQFFGPGTRLTVL.

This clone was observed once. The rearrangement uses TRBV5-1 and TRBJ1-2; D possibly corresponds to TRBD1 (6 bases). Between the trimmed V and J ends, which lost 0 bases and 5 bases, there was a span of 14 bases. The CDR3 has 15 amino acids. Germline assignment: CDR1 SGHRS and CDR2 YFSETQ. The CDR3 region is CASSLAAGAVYGYTF. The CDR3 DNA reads TGCGCCAGCAGCTTGGCGGCAGGGGCGGTGTATGGCTACACCTTC.